Here is one TCR beta chain with its context. The sample comes from a study of blood T cells in healthy people across ages. A J-beta primer mix and a sample-barcoded 5' primer were used in a second PCR of roughly 6 to 11 cycles. The template-switch adaptor was a 5' adaptor with 12 random nucleotides. It tagged each cDNA molecule. TCRdb re-called the 5' RACE reads through MiXCR, storing one row per CDR3 protein. Among about 1,000,000 distinct CDR3 sequences, more than 40% were seen once, and the ten largest hold 15% to 20%. This CDR3 is 16 amino acids long. From germline, CDR1 is SGHKS and CDR2 YYEKEE (reference sequence). V was clipped by 0 bases and J by 3 bases; unmatched bases: 7.

This sequence joins TRBV5-5 and TRBJ1-1; 8 nucleotides line up with TRBD1. The source of this sequence is a woman aged 55-70 years in good health. Specimen: blood. Here the CDR3 reads CASSLGLTGVYTEAFF. CDR3 in DNA: TGTGCCAGCAGCTTGGGACTGACAGGGGTGTACACTGAAGCTTTCTTT.